This TCR beta chain stems from a study of metastatic and nonmetastatic thyroid tumors. Points from the study as a whole: Malignant tumors reportedly showed significantly higher TCR beta diversity than benign nodules in both blood and tumor.

Patients underwent thyroid surgery, and none had received any treatment before it. In the original analysis: CDR3 differences across clinicopathological groups were used to build a distant-metastasis classifier for papillary thyroid cancer. TCRdb redid the clone calls on the PCR reads using MiXCR. For this entry, the V and J calls and clone size follow TCRdb and not the study's own pipeline. The top ten hold more than 30% of the sample, which has approximately 31,000 clones, around 30% seen once. Only a few counts were recorded for this clone. The antigen is not known. The CDR3 runs 14 residues. The germline V and J ends were trimmed by 1 base and 5 bases, with 8 bases remaining between them.

Sequencing was performed on blood. The receptor was isolated from a female donor with papillary thyroid cancer or a benign thyroid nodule (not recorded which). Some clones in this sample may be carry-over from other donors' samples. The chain employs TRBV12-3 or TRBV12-4 and TRBJ2-2; possible D gene TRBD1, 6 bases. The CDR3 sequence: CASSLEGETGELFF. Written as DNA, the CDR3 is TGTGCCAGCAGTTTAGAGGGGGAAACCGGGGAGCTGTTTTTT.